The present entry profiles one T cell receptor (beta chain) with its context. Its specificity is unknown. The ends were cut back, 0 bases at V and 5 bases at J, with 12 bases in the middle. The CDR3 totals 14 residues. Germline values: CDR1 SGHRS, CDR2 YFSETQ. This sample is part of a study of beta chain features in type 1 diabetes. Study-level findings and limits: Insertions were fewer and deletions more numerous at VDJ junctions in type 1 diabetes patients. The study found moderately but significantly shorter TCRB CDR3s in all four CD4+ subsets of Type 1 diabetes patients.

Reverse transcription of all isolated RNA meant that expressed TCRB transcripts were sequenced. The method was immunoSEQ multiplex PCR; TCRdb's version includes in-frame clones alone and lacks a portion of them. The sample lists some 290,000 clones; roughly 25% were seen once. Sample: naive CD4+ T cells from blood. This receptor was taken from a woman in her twenties or thirties with type 1 diabetes. This chain uses TRBV5-1 with TRBJ2-7, with D possibly TRBD2 on 5 matching bases. The CDR3 region is CASSLEGVPHEQYF. The CDR3 nucleotides are TGCGCCAGCAGCTTGGAGGGAGTCCCCCACGAGCAGTACTTC. The entire variable domain, with the rest obtained from reference TRBV5-1 and TRBJ2-7, is as follows: KAGVTQTPRYLIKTRGQQVTLSCSPISGHRSVSWYQQTPGQGLQFLFEYFSETQRNKGNFPGRFSGRQFSNSRSEMNVSTLELGDSALYLCASSLEGVPHEQYFGPGTRLTVT.